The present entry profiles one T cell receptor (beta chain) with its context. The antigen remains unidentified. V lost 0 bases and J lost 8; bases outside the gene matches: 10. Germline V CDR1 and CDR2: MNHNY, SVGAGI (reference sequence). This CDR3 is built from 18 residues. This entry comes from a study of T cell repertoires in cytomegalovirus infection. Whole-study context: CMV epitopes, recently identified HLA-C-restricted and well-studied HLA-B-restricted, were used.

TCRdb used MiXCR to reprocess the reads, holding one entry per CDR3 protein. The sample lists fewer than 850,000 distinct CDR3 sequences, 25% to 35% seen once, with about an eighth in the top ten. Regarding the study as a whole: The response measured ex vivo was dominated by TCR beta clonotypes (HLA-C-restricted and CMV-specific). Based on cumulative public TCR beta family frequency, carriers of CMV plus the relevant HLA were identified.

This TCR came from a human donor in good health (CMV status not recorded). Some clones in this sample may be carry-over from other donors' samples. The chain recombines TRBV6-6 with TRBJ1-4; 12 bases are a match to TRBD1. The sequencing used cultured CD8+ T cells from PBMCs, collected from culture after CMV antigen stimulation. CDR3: CASSYSIGTGGAGEKLFF. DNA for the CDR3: TGTGCCAGCAGTTACTCTATTGGGACAGGGGGCGCCGGGGAAAAACTGTTTTTT.